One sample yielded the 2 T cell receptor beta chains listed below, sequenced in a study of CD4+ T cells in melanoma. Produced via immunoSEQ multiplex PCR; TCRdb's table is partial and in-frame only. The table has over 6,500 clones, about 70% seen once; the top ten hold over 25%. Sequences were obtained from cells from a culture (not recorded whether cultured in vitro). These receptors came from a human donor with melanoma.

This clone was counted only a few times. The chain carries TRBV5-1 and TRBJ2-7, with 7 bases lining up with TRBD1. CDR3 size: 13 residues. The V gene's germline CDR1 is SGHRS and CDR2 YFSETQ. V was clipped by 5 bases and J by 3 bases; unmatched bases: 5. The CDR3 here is CASRYRDSYEQYF. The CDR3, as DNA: TGCGCCAGCAGGTACCGGGACAGCTACGAGCAGTACTTC.

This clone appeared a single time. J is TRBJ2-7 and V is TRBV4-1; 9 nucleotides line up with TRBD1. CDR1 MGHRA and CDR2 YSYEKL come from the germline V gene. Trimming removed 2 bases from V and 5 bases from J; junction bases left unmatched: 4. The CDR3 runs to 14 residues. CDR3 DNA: TGCGCCAGCAGCCAAAGAACAGGGGGCCACGAGCAGTACTTC. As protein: CASSQRTGGHEQYF.